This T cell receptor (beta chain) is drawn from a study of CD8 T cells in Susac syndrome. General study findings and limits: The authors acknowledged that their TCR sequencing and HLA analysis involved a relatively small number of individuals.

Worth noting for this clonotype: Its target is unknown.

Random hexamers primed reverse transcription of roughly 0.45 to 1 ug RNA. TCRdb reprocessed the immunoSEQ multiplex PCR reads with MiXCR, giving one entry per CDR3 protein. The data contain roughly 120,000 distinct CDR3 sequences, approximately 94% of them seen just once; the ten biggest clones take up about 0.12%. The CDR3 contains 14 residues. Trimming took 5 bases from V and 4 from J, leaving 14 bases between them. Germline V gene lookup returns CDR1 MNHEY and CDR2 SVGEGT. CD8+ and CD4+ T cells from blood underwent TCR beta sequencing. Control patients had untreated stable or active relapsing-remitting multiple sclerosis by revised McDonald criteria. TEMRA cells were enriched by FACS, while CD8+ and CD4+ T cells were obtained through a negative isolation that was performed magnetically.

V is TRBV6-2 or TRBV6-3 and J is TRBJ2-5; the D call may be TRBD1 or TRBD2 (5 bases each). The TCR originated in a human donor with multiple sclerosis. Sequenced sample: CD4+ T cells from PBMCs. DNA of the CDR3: TGTGCCAGCAGTCACGGGGCGGTTTCAGAGACCCAGTACTTC. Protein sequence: CASSHGAVSETQYF.